A selection of T cell receptor beta chains follows, all from one sample in a study of T cell responses to AZD1222 COVID-19 vaccine. Using immunoSEQ multiplex PCR, the repertoire was profiled, and TCRdb retains in-frame clones only, with some absent. Of 150,000 or so clones in the sample, 85% to 90% were seen once. Source: peripheral blood, taken on day 0 of AZD1222 vaccination. The source of these receptors is an adult in good health. Each CDR3 is given with its conserved first and last residue. The order of the fields is CDR3 length, J gene, V gene, CDR3 protein.

length: 14
J: TRBJ2-4
V: TRBV11-2
CDR3: CASSKTGAKNIQYF

length: 16
J: TRBJ1-3
V: TRBV7-6
CDR3: CASSLSEVSSGNTIYF

length: 15
J: TRBJ1-6
V: TRBV5-4
CDR3: CASSLDAGTNSPLHF

length: 13
J: TRBJ2-1
V: TRBV5-1
CDR3: CASSPWQDVEQFF

length: 15
J: TRBJ1-6
V: TRBV7-2
CDR3: CASSPPTGDNSPLHF

length: 17
J: TRBJ2-5
V: TRBV24-1
CDR3: CATSGWTGGPVQETQYF

length: 15
J: TRBJ1-5
V: TRBV28
CDR3: CASSFPDRGYQPQHF

length: 15
J: TRBJ2-3
V: TRBV28
CDR3: CASRSGTSAAHTQYF

length: 15
J: TRBJ1-5
V: TRBV7-2
CDR3: CASSQRSTSNQPQHF

length: 16
J: TRBJ1-5
V: TRBV5-6
CDR3: CASSLSGFGSNQPQHF

length: 14
J: TRBJ1-5
V: TRBV28
CDR3: CASRPGTGNQPQHF

length: 19
J: TRBJ2-6
V: TRBV4-2
CDR3: CASSPSTSGGGSGANVLTF

length: 13
J: TRBJ1-6
V: TRBV11-2
CDR3: CASSPDRNSPLHF

length: 12
J: TRBJ1-2
V: TRBV29-1
CDR3: CSVVQANYGYTF

length: 14
J: TRBJ2-7
V: TRBV9
CDR3: CASSVSSTAYEQYF

length: 14
J: TRBJ2-5
V: TRBV28
CDR3: CASSRTEGQETQYF

length: 16
J: TRBJ1-3
V: TRBV6-2/TRBV6-3
CDR3: CASSLLSMDSGNTIYF

length: 15
J: TRBJ2-1
V: TRBV11-2
CDR3: CASSQDRGLLDEQFF

length: 13
J: TRBJ2-3
V: TRBV3-1/TRBV3-2
CDR3: CASSRTNNGWRYF

length: 14
J: TRBJ1-5
V: TRBV5-6
CDR3: CASSNGATYQPQHF

length: 10
J: TRBJ1-1
V: TRBV20-1
CDR3: CSLPRAEAFF

length: 13
J: TRBJ1-2
V: TRBV18
CDR3: CASSKGGDYGYTF

length: 14
J: TRBJ1-2
V: TRBV18
CDR3: CASSLSGRDYGYTF

length: 15
J: TRBJ1-1
V: TRBV2
CDR3: CASSYIDEGRTEAFF

length: 17
J: TRBJ1-6
V: TRBV6-2/TRBV6-3
CDR3: CASSLNNLSSYNSPLHF

length: 16
J: TRBJ2-2
V: TRBV5-1
CDR3: CASSLTHRINTGELFF

length: 13
J: TRBJ1-4
V: TRBV7-9
CDR3: CASSWDPEEKLFF

length: 15
J: TRBJ2-7
V: TRBV19
CDR3: CASSIGTSGTYEQYF

length: 13
J: TRBJ1-6
V: TRBV28
CDR3: CASSYRKNSPLHF

length: 14
J: TRBJ1-2
V: TRBV10-3
CDR3: CAISESTGNYGYTF

length: 14
J: TRBJ2-2
V: TRBV19
CDR3: CASTLAGVPGELFF

length: 13
J: TRBJ2-5
V: TRBV5-5
CDR3: CASSRTGGETQYF

length: 14
J: TRBJ1-5
V: TRBV18
CDR3: CASSPARGGQPQHF

length: 13
J: TRBJ1-2
V: TRBV6-6
CDR3: CATAQGGDYGYTF

length: 15
J: TRBJ1-5
V: TRBV28
CDR3: CASTLSLGGNQPQHF

length: 14
J: TRBJ2-7
V: TRBV6-2/TRBV6-3
CDR3: CASSHRTDGYEQYF

length: 15
J: TRBJ2-1
V: TRBV5-4
CDR3: CASRARGQGYNEQFF

length: 14
J: TRBJ1-6
V: TRBV6-5
CDR3: CASATGTFFSPLHF

length: 13
J: TRBJ1-5
V: TRBV6-1
CDR3: CASSEGRGQPQHF

length: 15
J: TRBJ1-1
V: TRBV9
CDR3: CASSASVSYPTEAFF

length: 14
J: TRBJ2-1
V: TRBV6-5
CDR3: CASRDPAYHNEQFF

length: 13
J: TRBJ2-3
V: TRBV9
CDR3: CASSEGGGYTQYF

length: 11
J: TRBJ2-7
V: TRBV7-9
CDR3: CASSQDTSPHF

length: 16
J: TRBJ1-4
V: TRBV9
CDR3: CASSPQGGLANEKLFF

length: 14
J: TRBJ1-4
V: TRBV5-4
CDR3: CASSLDQWPEKLFF

length: 13
J: TRBJ1-5
V: TRBV10-3
CDR3: CAISEARGQPQHF

length: 18
J: TRBJ1-1
V: TRBV30
CDR3: CAWSVIYPGEGVNTEAFF

length: 12
J: TRBJ1-1
V: TRBV6-4
CDR3: CASSGGGTEAFF

length: 13
J: TRBJ1-1
V: TRBV2
CDR3: CASSVRSDTEAFF

length: 14
J: TRBJ2-7
V: TRBV11-2
CDR3: CASSNRDPRHEQYF

length: 15
J: TRBJ2-1
V: TRBV2
CDR3: CASSEVASKVDEQFF

length: 12
J: TRBJ2-3
V: TRBV30
CDR3: CAWSTGTDTQYF

length: 15
J: TRBJ2-1
V: TRBV6-5
CDR3: CASSPLAGGFNEQFF

length: 15
J: TRBJ2-2
V: TRBV4-2
CDR3: CATKPRDSGTGELFF